This entry concerns a single TCR beta chain. Antigen specificity is unknown. A junction end diverges from the germline sequence, so it may reflect a read error. This CDR3 spans 14 amino acids. Germline V CDR1 and CDR2: MNHNY, SVGAGI (reference sequence). Synthesis of TCR beta cDNA was carried out from approximately 470 ng total RNA with a constant-region primer. Researchers made the TCR beta libraries by running three nested multiplex PCR rounds with slightly modified ARM-PCR. The first two PCR rounds used TRBV1-TRBV30 forward primers with a C-beta reverse primer, nine to ten cycles each. TCRdb called the multiplex PCR reads again in MiXCR, with one record for every CDR3 protein. The data show 30,000 to 40,000 distinct CDR3 sequences, with 74% seen just once and approximately 15% held by the top ten. This entry comes from a study of tumor-infiltrating lymphocytes in primary liver carcinoma. Unsorted bulk tissue of roughly 18-31 mg yielded co-extracted RNA and DNA.

Broader study findings: Compared with tumor region pairs, tumor-adjacent and tumor-blood pairs overlapped less.

The sequenced sample was liver tumor tissue from sampling region 4. The subset denotes: tumor region T4, right-lateral pole. The receptor was isolated from a man in his forties with primary liver carcinoma and hepatitis B virus infection. V and J are TRBV6-6 and TRBJ1-5, with unresolved D. The CDR3 sequence is CASSYEAGDQPRHF. Written as DNA, the CDR3 is TGTGCCAGCAGTTACGAGGCAGGTGATCAGCCCCGGCATTTC.